This TCR beta chain derives from a study of blood T cell repertoires in COVID-19. As for the study in general: The study drew acute and convalescent COVID-19 samples from the United States, Italy and Spain. From T cells, B-cell-depleted T cells, or PBMCs came the material, which was cDNA or gDNA.

The CDR3 consists of 15 residues. The V gene's germline CDR1 is SGHKS and CDR2 YYEKEE (reference sequence). Germline trimming cut 0 bases from V and 0 bases from J; bases unmatched to any gene: 0. Per the original data handling: Reference gene primer amplification gave estimated nucleated cell counts. The table came from immunoSEQ multiplex PCR; TCRdb's copy has only in-frame clones and leaves some out. The D gene and trimming were derived from the DNA, and the V and J assignments and clone size from that table. The sample lists 110,000 to 150,000 clones, about 87% occurring once. Material for sequencing was peripheral blood. This chain joins TRBV5-5 and TRBJ2-1; TRBD1 aligns across 7 bases. The sequence derives from a woman aged 45-65 years with acute or convalescent COVID-19. The CDR3 protein is CASSLGDSSYNEQFF. The CDR3, as DNA: TGTGCCAGCAGCTTGGGGGACAGCTCCTACAATGAGCAGTTCTTC.